The 30 T cell receptor beta chains in this list originate from one sample, sequenced in a study of cytomegalovirus exposure and HLA in healthy donors. The PCR contained 60 Vbeta and 13 Jbeta primers. Clones were sequenced by immunoSEQ multiplex PCR, and TCRdb holds only the in-frame ones, with some missing. In the table there are approximately 180,000 clones, around 80% of which are singletons. The sequencing sample was made of PBMCs. Every receptor here comes from a woman younger than 45 in good health and CMV-seropositive.

V is TRBV28 and J is TRBJ2-1, with 9 bases aligning to TRBD2. With 6 bases clipped from V and 9 bases from J, the junction kept 12 bases outside the gene matches. The CDR3 totals 15 residues. Germline CDR1 MDHEN, CDR2 SYDVKM. In DNA form, the CDR3 reads TGTGCCAGCAGCCCCCTAGCGGGGTCTGGCAGTGAGCAGTTCTTC. This translates into CASSPLAGSGSEQFF.

This clone was seen a single time. As DNA, the CDR3 is TGTGCCAGCACGGACAGTTATAGCAATCAGCCCCAGCATTTT. Translating it yields CASTDSYSNQPQHF. This chain links TRBV7-2 with TRBJ1-5; D is perhaps TRBD1 (6 bases). V was cut by 7 bases and J by 0 bases, with 10 bases left in between. Germline V gene lookup returns CDR1 SGHTA and CDR2 FQGNSA. The CDR3 is 14 residues long.

This chain joins TRBV5-4 and TRBJ2-5, with D perhaps matching TRBD2 (5 bases). Germline CDR1 and CDR2: SGHNT and YYREEE (reference sequence). The CDR3 contains 16 residues. The ends were cut back, 4 bases at V and 2 bases at J, with 18 bases in the middle. The CDR3, as DNA: TGTGCCAGCAGCCGTGACGGGATCTCGCTACAAGAGACCCAGTACTTC. Amino acids: CASSRDGISLQETQYF.

This clone has a single count. In DNA form, the CDR3 reads TGTGCCAGCAGCTCGGGACTAGCGGGAGTCATAGATACGCAGTATTTT. Residues: CASSSGLAGVIDTQYF. This chain connects TRBV7-9 to TRBJ2-3; 14 bases are shared with TRBD2. Germline-derived CDR1 and CDR2 are SEHNR and FQNEAQ (reference sequence). There are 16 residues in the CDR3. V was pared by 4 bases and J by 5 bases, with 5 bases of the junction left unmatched.

J is TRBJ2-5 and V is TRBV12-5; TRBD1 matches 8 bases. The CDR3 loop spans 17 amino acids. Germline loops: CDR1 LGHNT, CDR2 FRNRAP. The J segment lost 1 base and the V segment lost 1 base, leaving 8 bases of the junction unmatched. CDR3 loop: CASGLGPGQGFQETQYF. CDR3 nucleotides: TGTGCTAGTGGTTTGGGCCCTGGACAGGGTTTCCAAGAGACCCAGTACTTC.

The V call is TRBV14, the J call TRBJ2-5; D is possibly TRBD2 (6 bases). V was pared by 0 bases and J by 1 base, with 9 bases between. The CDR3 loop spans 15 amino acids. The germline V gene encodes CDR1 SGHDN and CDR2 FVKESK. The CDR3 here is CASSQEASAQETQYF. The CDR3 coding sequence is TGTGCCAGCAGCCAAGAAGCTAGCGCCCAAGAGACCCAGTACTTC.

The chain links TRBV6-1 to TRBJ1-2; 7 bases are a match to TRBD1. The V gene end was trimmed by 3 bases and the J gene end by 5 bases; junction bases not matched to a gene: 6. Germline-derived CDR1 and CDR2 are MNHNS and SASEGT. This CDR3 comprises 14 residues. CDR3 sequence reads: CASSDPGQLYGYTF. CDR3 nucleotides: TGTGCCAGCAGTGACCCGGGACAGCTTTATGGCTACACCTTC.

This chain links TRBV7-2 with TRBJ2-7; 16 nucleotides line up with TRBD2. With V trimmed by 1 base and J by 9 bases, 3 bases remained unmatched. This CDR3 has 15 amino acids. Germline CDR1 and CDR2: SGHTA and FQGNSA. DNA for the CDR3: TGTGCCAGCAGCTTAGGGGGGACTAGCGGGAGGGGGCAGTACTTC. Its translation: CASSLGGTSGRGQYF.

The rearrangement links TRBV7-8 to TRBJ2-6, with TRBD2 matching 11 bases. V trimming: 5 bases; J trimming: 2 bases; junction bases outside the gene matches: 11. From germline, CDR1 is SGHVS and CDR2 FQNEAQ. The CDR3 runs to 19 residues. The CDR3 nucleotides are TGTGCCAGCAGCACAGGGACTAGCGGCGGGACTACTGGGGCCAACGTCCTGACTTTC. Its protein is CASSTGTSGGTTGANVLTF. The variable domain in full, with the rest retrieved from reference TRBV7-8 and TRBJ2-6, is GAGVSQSPRYKVAKRGQDVALRCDPISGHVSLFWYQQALGQGPEFLTYFQNEAQLDKSGLPSDRFFAERPEGSVSTLKIQRTQQEDSAVYLCASSTGTSGGTTGANVLTFGAGSRLTVL.

This sequence joins TRBV19 and TRBJ2-3; 7 bases are shared with TRBD1. Trimming at V came to 6 bases and at J to 4 bases, leaving 7 bases not matched to a gene. The CDR3 covers 14 residues. The germline V gene encodes CDR1 LNHDA and CDR2 SQIVND (reference sequence). Here the CDR3 DNA reads TGTGCCAGTAGCCTGGACAGGCGCGCAGATACGCAGTATTTT. It codes for CASSLDRRADTQYF.

The chain couples TRBV28 to TRBJ2-1; 10 bases align to TRBD2. The germline CDR1 and CDR2 sequences are MDHEN and SYDVKM. CDR3 size: 14 residues. J was trimmed by 5 bases and V by 6 bases; bases with no gene match: 4. CDR3 amino acids: CASRLAGDHNEQFF. CDR3 in DNA: TGTGCCAGCAGGCTAGCGGGAGATCACAATGAGCAGTTCTTC.

The genes are TRBV11-2 and TRBJ1-2, with unresolved D. CDR1 and CDR2 from the germline V gene are SGHAT and FQNNGV. The CDR3 contains 13 residues. Trimming removed 1 base at V and 6 bases at J, with 9 bases between. The CDR3, as DNA: TGTGCCAGCAGCTTAGGAGACATGGATGGCTACACCTTC. Its translation is CASSLGDMDGYTF.

This chain joins TRBV14 and TRBJ1-3, with 7 positions matching TRBD1. This CDR3 is built from 14 residues. J gave up 2 bases and V 4 bases, and 2 bases lay outside the gene matches. From germline, CDR1 is SGHDN and CDR2 FVKESK. CDR3 sequence: CASSRGTAGNTIYF. Written as DNA, the CDR3 is TGTGCCAGCAGCCGAGGGACAGCTGGAAACACCATATATTTT.

The rearrangement uses TRBV2 and TRBJ2-7; no reliable D call. Trimming cost V 4 bases and J 7 bases, with 20 bases left between them. The CDR3 covers 15 residues. The V gene's germline CDR1 is SNHLY and CDR2 FYNNEI. Here the CDR3 DNA reads TGTGCCAGCAGTGGACCCTATGGGCAGGCACGGGAGCAGTACTTC. It specifies CASSGPYGQAREQYF. Combining the CDR3 with reference TRBV2 and TRBJ2-7 gives the whole variable domain EPEVTQTPSHQVTQMGQEVILRCVPISNHLYFYWYRQILGQKVEFLVSFYNNEISEKSEIFDDQFSVERPDGSNFTLKIRSTKLEDSAMYFCASSGPYGQAREQYFGPGTRLTVT.

The rearrangement links TRBV30 to TRBJ1-3, with 8 bases aligning to TRBD1. The CDR3 has 14 amino acids. V shed 5 bases and J 0 bases; nucleotides not matched to a gene: 3. Germline V CDR1 and CDR2: GTSNPN, SVGIG (reference sequence). CDR3 bases: TGTGCCTGGCGGACAGGGTACTCTGGAAACACCATATATTTT. This translates into CAWRTGYSGNTIYF.

There are a few counts of this clone. The chain carries TRBV7-8 and TRBJ2-2; 8 bases align to TRBD2. From germline, CDR1 is SGHVS and CDR2 FQNEAQ. The CDR3 is made up of 15 amino acids. J lost 1 base, V lost 7 bases, and 5 bases had no gene match. CDR3: CASKSSGQNTGELFF. DNA for the CDR3: TGTGCCAGCAAATCTAGCGGGCAGAACACCGGGGAGCTGTTTTTT.

This clone was counted a few times. The V and J genes are TRBV19 and TRBJ2-2, with D maybe TRBD2 (6 bases). V was cut by 2 bases and J by 0 bases, with 10 bases left in between. Germline CDR1 reads LNHDA; CDR2 reads SQIVND (reference sequence). The CDR3 is made up of 16 amino acids. CDR3 in DNA: TGTGCCAGTAGTATACTTAGCGGAGCGAACACCGGGGAGCTGTTTTTT. The encoded protein is CASSILSGANTGELFF. The full variable domain, completed using reference TRBV19 and TRBJ2-2, is DGGITQSPKYLFRKEGQNVTLSCEQNLNHDAMYWYRQDPGQGLRLIYYSQIVNDFQKGDIAEGYSVSREKKESFPLTVTSAQKNPTAFYLCASSILSGANTGELFFGEGSRLTVL.

The chain joins TRBV4-3 to TRBJ1-1, with TRBD1 matching over 11 bases. In germline, CDR1 is LGHNA, CDR2 YSLEER. V lost 0 bases to trimming and J lost 6 bases; unmatched junction nucleotides: 9. CDR3 length equals 17 residues. The CDR3 DNA reads as TGCGCCAGCAGCCAAGATCGGACAGGGGGCTATCGAGCTGAAGCTTTCTTT. It translates to CASSQDRTGGYRAEAFF.

The chain is built from TRBV10-3 and TRBJ2-1; TRBD1 matches 9 bases. V gave up 6 bases and J gave up 8 bases; unmatched junction bases: 11. CDR1 ENHRY and CDR2 SYGVKD come from the germline V gene. This CDR3 has 15 residues. The CDR3: CAIRAGDRVSDEQFF. In nucleotides, the CDR3 is TGTGCCATCAGGGCCGGGGACAGGGTTTCGGATGAGCAGTTCTTC.

This chain connects TRBV25-1 to TRBJ1-2, with a possible D match to TRBD1 (6 bases). V was cut by 5 bases and J by 0 bases, with 10 bases left in between. The CDR3 length is 14 residues. The V gene's germline CDR1 is MGHDK and CDR2 SYGVNS. CDR3 in DNA: TGTGCCAGCAGTCCAACAGGGACTAACTATGGCTACACCTTC. Translating it yields CASSPTGTNYGYTF.

DNA of the CDR3: TGTGCCAGCAGTTCAGACAGGGCATGGGGTGAAGCTTTCTTT. Translation: CASSSDRAWGEAFF. This chain connects TRBV28 to TRBJ1-1; 7 nucleotides align to TRBD1. The CDR3 spans 14 residues. J lost 7 bases, V lost 4 bases, and 9 bases had no gene match. Germline CDR1 MDHEN, CDR2 SYDVKM.

This rearrangement joins TRBV6-1 to TRBJ2-3, with 8 bases matching TRBD2. Germline-derived CDR1 and CDR2 are MNHNS and SASEGT. V was pared by 0 bases and J by 4 bases, with 3 bases of the junction left unmatched. This CDR3 region has 15 residues. The CDR3 loop reads CASSEALAGADTQYF. The DNA for the CDR3 is TGTGCCAGCAGTGAAGCGCTAGCGGGCGCAGATACGCAGTATTTT.

The gene calls are TRBV6-1 and TRBJ2-7; a weak D match, TRBD2 (6 bases). The CDR3 runs to 15 residues. Trimming stripped 7 bases from V and 3 bases from J, with 19 bases between. The germline CDR1 and CDR2 sequences are MNHNS and SASEGT. The CDR3 DNA reads TGTGCCAGCACAAGGGGAAGGGACGGGGGCTACGAGCAGTACTTC. Translation: CASTRGRDGGYEQYF.

This clone has only a few counts. The chain recombines TRBV7-7 with TRBJ2-3; 7 bases map to TRBD1. The CDR3 totals 14 residues. The germline V gene has CDR1 SSHAT and CDR2 FNYEAQ (reference sequence). The ends lost 4 bases at V and 2 bases at J; junction bases unmatched: 3. CDR3 sequence (DNA): TGTGCCAGCAGCTCCGGACAGGTCACAGATACGCAGTATTTT. This translates into CASSSGQVTDTQYF.

The V gene is TRBV28, the J gene TRBJ1-2; 9 bases fit TRBD1. J gave up 5 bases and V 5 bases, and 15 bases lay outside the gene matches. This CDR3 has 17 residues. CDR1 and CDR2 (germline): MDHEN, SYDVKM. The CDR3 loop reads CASSPGTGKGGGYGYTF. The CDR3, as DNA: TGTGCCAGCAGTCCGGGGACAGGGAAAGGTGGCGGGTATGGCTACACCTTC.

The rearrangement uses TRBV30 and TRBJ2-7; 10 bases agree with TRBD2. The ends lost 3 bases at V and 6 bases at J; junction bases unmatched: 8. Germline CDR1 and CDR2: GTSNPN and SVGIG (reference sequence). The CDR3 is made up of 14 amino acids. The CDR3 here is CAWSANSGRFEQYF. Here the CDR3 DNA reads TGTGCCTGGAGCGCAAATAGCGGGAGGTTCGAGCAGTACTTC.

CDR3 sequence reads: CASSPWTGNNEQFF. CDR3 nucleotides: TGTGCCAGCAGCCCTTGGACAGGGAACAATGAGCAGTTCTTC. The chain links TRBV9 to TRBJ2-1, with TRBD1 matching 8 bases. Germline lookup yields CDR1 SGDLS and CDR2 YYNGEE. The CDR3 has 14 amino acids. Trimming at V came to 4 bases and at J to 5 bases, leaving 5 bases not matched to a gene.

The V call is TRBV9, the J call TRBJ2-3, with 7 positions matching TRBD2. V trimming: 4 bases; J trimming: 3 bases; junction bases outside the gene matches: 8. The V gene's germline CDR1 is SGDLS and CDR2 YYNGEE. The CDR3 has 15 residues. The DNA of the CDR3 is TGTGCCAGCAGCCCCGCGGGGGTAAGAACAGATACGCAGTATTTT. Protein: CASSPAGVRTDTQYF. Looking up the rest from reference TRBV9 and TRBJ2-3 gives the full variable domain: DSGVTQTPKHLITATGQRVTLRCSPRSGDLSVYWYQQSLDQGLQFLIQYYNGEERAKGNILERFSAQQFPDLHSELNLSSLELGDSALYFCASSPAGVRTDTQYFGPGTRLTVL.

The chain is built from TRBV5-4 and TRBJ1-3; D may be TRBD1 (5 bases). The CDR3 consists of 14 residues. Deletions cut 4 bases from V and 0 bases from J, with 8 bases between. In germline, CDR1 is SGHNT, CDR2 YYREEE (reference sequence). The CDR3 loop is CASSGQGSGNTIYF. CDR3 DNA: TGTGCCAGCAGCGGGCAGGGCTCTGGAAACACCATATATTTT.

This rearrangement joins TRBV6-5 to TRBJ2-6; possible D gene TRBD2, 5 bases. V gave up 10 bases and J gave up 0 bases, with 10 bases separating them. This CDR3 has 14 amino acids. CDR1 and CDR2 (germline): MNHEY, SVGAGI. CDR3 DNA: TGTGCCAAGTTGCGGGCCTCTGGGGCCAACGTCCTGACTTTC. Translation: CAKLRASGANVLTF.